Sequencing of this T cell receptor beta chain was carried out in a study of blood T cell repertoires in COVID-19. The CDR3 consists of 13 residues. The V gene's germline CDR1 is MGHDK and CDR2 SYGVNS. Trimming cost V 4 bases and J 9 bases, with 13 bases left between them. Profiling relied on immunoSEQ multiplex PCR, and the TCRdb table lists in-frame clones only, not all of them. The sample consists of over 250,000 clones, around 89% of them appearing once. This chain connects TRBV25-1 to TRBJ1-5; TRBD1 is a possible D gene (5 bases). The source of this sequence is a woman between 40 and 50 years old who had recovered from COVID-19. Sequencing used peripheral blood. CDR3 residues: CASSAQGRGPQHF. As DNA, the CDR3 is TGTGCCAGCAGTGCCCAGGGTAGGGGGCCCCAGCATTTT.